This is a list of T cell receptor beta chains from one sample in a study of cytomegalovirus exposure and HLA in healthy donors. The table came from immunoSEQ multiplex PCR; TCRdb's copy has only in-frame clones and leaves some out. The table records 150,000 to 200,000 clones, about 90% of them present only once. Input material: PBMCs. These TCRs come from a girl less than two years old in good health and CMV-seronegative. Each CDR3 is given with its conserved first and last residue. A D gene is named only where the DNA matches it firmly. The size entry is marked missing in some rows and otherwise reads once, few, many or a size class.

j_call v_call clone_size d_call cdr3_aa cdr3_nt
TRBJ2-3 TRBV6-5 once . CASSYSSADTDTQYF TGTGCCAGCAGTTACTCGTCGGCGGACACAGATACGCAGTATTTT
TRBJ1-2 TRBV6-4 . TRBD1 CATRQGPYINYGYTF TGTGCCACCCGACAGGGGCCCTACATTAACTATGGCTACACCTTC
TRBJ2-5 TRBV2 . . CASSHAGPTQETQYF TGTGCCAGCAGTCACGCGGGGCCGACCCAAGAGACCCAGTACTTC
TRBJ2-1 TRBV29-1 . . CSVDSLDRSYNEQFF TGCAGCGTTGACTCATTGGACAGATCCTACAATGAGCAGTTCTTC
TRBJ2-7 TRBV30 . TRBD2 CAWNPGLDVYEQYF TGTGCCTGGAACCCGGGACTAGACGTCTACGAGCAGTACTTC
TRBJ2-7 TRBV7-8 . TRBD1 CASSSQPPGQGPEQYF TGTGCCAGCAGCTCACAACCACCGGGACAGGGGCCCGAGCAGTACTTC
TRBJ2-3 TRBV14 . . CASSQEVGVVRTDTQYF TGTGCCAGCAGCCAAGAAGTCGGGGTTGTGCGCACAGATACGCAGTATTTT
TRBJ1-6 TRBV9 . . CASSAYTRSDSPLHF TGTGCCAGCAGCGCCTATACAAGGAGCGATTCACCCCTCCACTTT
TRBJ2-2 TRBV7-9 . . CASSLIGRGNTGELFF TGTGCCAGCAGCTTAATAGGACGGGGGAACACCGGGGAGCTGTTTTTT
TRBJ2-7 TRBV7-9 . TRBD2 CASSLGEAGGFEQYF TGTGCCAGCAGCTTAGGAGAGGCGGGAGGCTTCGAGCAGTACTTC
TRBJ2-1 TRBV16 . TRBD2 CASSLGLAGEDEQFF TGTGCCAGCAGCCTCGGACTAGCGGGGGAGGATGAGCAGTTCTTC
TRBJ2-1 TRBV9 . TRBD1 CASSVASENRGANEQFF TGTGCCAGCAGCGTAGCTAGCGAGAACAGGGGGGCAAATGAGCAGTTCTTC
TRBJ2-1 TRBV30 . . CACVLSGGGVDYNEQFF TGTGCCTGCGTCCTTTCTGGCGGGGGCGTTGACTACAATGAGCAGTTCTTC
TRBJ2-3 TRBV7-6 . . CASSLTESTDTQYF TGTGCCAGCAGCTTAACAGAGAGCACAGATACGCAGTATTTT
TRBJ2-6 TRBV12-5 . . CASGLAQSAGANVLTF TGTGCTAGTGGTTTGGCCCAATCGGCTGGGGCCAACGTCCTGACTTTC
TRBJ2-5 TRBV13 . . CASSFQGLGTQYF TGTGCCAGCAGCTTCCAGGGGCTTGGGACCCAGTACTTC
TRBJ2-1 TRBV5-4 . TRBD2 CASSWGSGRRVNNEQFF TGTGCCAGCAGCTGGGGAAGCGGGAGAAGGGTTAACAATGAGCAGTTCTTC
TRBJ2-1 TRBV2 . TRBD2 CASRRRGGPYNEQFF TGTGCCAGCAGGCGGCGGGGGGGCCCCTACAATGAGCAGTTCTTC
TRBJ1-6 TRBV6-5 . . CASSTRGSPLHF TGTGCCAGCAGTACCCGCGGTTCACCCCTCCACTTT
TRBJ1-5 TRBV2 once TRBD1 CASSLTGDSNQPQHF TGTGCCAGCAGTCTGACAGGGGATAGCAATCAGCCCCAGCATTTT
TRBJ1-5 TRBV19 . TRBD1 CASSIWAGYVGQDSNQPQHF TGTGCCAGTAGTATATGGGCCGGGTACGTGGGACAGGATAGCAATCAGCCCCAGCATTTT
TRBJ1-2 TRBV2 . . CASSEVAGYTF TGTGCCAGCAGTGAGGTGGCTGGCTACACCTTC
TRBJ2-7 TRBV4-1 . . CASSQVFGEDYEQYF TGCGCCAGCAGCCAAGTTTTCGGAGAGGACTACGAGCAGTACTTC
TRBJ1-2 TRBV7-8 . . CASSFPTGLYGYTF TGTGCCAGCAGCTTTCCGACAGGACTCTATGGCTACACCTTC
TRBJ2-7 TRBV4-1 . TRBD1 CASSQDPKQGAYEQYF TGCGCCAGCAGCCAAGACCCGAAACAGGGGGCTTACGAGCAGTACTTC
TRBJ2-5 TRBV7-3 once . CASSLSGGAQGTQYF TGTGCCAGCAGCTTGTCCGGCGGGGCACAAGGGACCCAGTACTTC
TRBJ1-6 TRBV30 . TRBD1 CAWSLRDRGSGSPLHF TGTGCCTGGAGTCTCCGGGACAGGGGTTCTGGATCACCCCTCCACTTT
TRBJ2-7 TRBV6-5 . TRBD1 CASSYGTGAYEQYF TGTGCCAGCAGTTACGGGACAGGGGCCTACGAGCAGTACTTC
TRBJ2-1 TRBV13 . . CASSLRGNEQFF TGTGCCAGCAGCCTCCGGGGCAATGAGCAGTTCTTC
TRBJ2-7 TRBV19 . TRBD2 CASSITSGSCEQYF TGTGCCAGTAGTATCACTAGCGGGAGCTGCGAGCAGTACTTC
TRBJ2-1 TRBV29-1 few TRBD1 CSVDVGTGDNEQFF TGCAGCGTTGATGTCGGGACAGGGGACAATGAGCAGTTCTTC
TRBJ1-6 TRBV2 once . CASSSGRTYSPLHF TGTGCCAGCAGTTCCGGGAGAACCTATTCACCCCTCCACTTT
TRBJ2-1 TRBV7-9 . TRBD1 CASSSATGDYNEQFF TGTGCCAGCAGCTCCGCCACAGGGGACTACAATGAGCAGTTCTTC
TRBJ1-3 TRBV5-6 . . CASSIWTVKNTIYF TGTGCCAGCAGCATATGGACAGTAAAGAACACCATATATTTT
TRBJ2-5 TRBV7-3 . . CASSLSPRGETQYF TGTGCCAGCAGCTTAAGTCCAAGAGGGGAGACCCAGTACTTC
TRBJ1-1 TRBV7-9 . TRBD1 CASSRRQGTNTEAFF TGTGCCAGCAGCAGAAGACAGGGCACGAACACTGAAGCTTTCTTT
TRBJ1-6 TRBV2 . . CASSGQGNSPLHF TGTGCCAGCAGTGGGCAGGGGAACTCACCCCTCCACTTT
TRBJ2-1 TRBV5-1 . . CASRARESSYNEQFF TGCGCCAGCAGAGCCAGGGAAAGCTCCTACAATGAGCAGTTCTTC
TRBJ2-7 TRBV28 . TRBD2 CASPPGGNPSEQYF TGTGCCAGCCCCCCGGGAGGAAACCCAAGCGAGCAGTACTTC
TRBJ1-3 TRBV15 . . CATSRDSPNISGNTIYF TGTGCCACCAGCAGAGATTCCCCGAACATCTCTGGAAACACCATATATTTT
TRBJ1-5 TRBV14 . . CASSITGESSNQPQHF TGTGCCAGCAGCATAACAGGTGAGTCGAGCAATCAGCCCCAGCATTTT
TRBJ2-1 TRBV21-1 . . CASSQGTLSSYNEQFF TGTGCCAGCAGCCAGGGGACATTAAGCTCCTACAATGAGCAGTTCTTC